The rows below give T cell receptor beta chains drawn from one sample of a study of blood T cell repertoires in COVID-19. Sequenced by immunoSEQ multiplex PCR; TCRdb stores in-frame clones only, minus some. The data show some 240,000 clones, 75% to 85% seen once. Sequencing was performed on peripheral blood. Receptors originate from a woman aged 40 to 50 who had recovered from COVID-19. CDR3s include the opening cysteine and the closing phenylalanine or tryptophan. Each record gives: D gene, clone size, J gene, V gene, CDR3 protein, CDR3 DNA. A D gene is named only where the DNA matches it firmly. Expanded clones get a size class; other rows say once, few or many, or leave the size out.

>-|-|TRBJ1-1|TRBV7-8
CASSEEPGSRTEAFF
TGTGCCAGCAGCGAAGAGCCAGGGTCTAGGACTGAAGCTTTCTTT
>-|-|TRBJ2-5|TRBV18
CASSRQTPQETQYF
TGTGCCAGCTCACGACAGACGCCTCAAGAGACCCAGTACTTC
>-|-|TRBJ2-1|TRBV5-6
CASSANNEQFF
TGTGCCAGCAGCGCTAACAATGAGCAGTTCTTC
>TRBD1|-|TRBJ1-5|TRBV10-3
CAISDRDRGTIKPQHF
TGTGCCATCAGTGACCGGGACAGGGGAACCATCAAGCCCCAGCATTTT
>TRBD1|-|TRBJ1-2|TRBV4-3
CASSQDGTGNYGYTF
TGCGCCAGCAGCCAAGATGGGACAGGGAACTATGGCTACACCTTC
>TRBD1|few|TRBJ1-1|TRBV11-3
CASSETGETEAFF
TGTGCCAGCAGCGAGACAGGGGAAACTGAAGCTTTCTTT
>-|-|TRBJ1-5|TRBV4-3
CASSQDYPGYNQPQHF
TGCGCCAGCAGCCAAGATTATCCCGGGTACAATCAGCCCCAGCATTTT
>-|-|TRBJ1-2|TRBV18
CASSPEGNYGYTF
TGTGCCAGCTCACCGGAGGGGAATTATGGCTACACCTTC
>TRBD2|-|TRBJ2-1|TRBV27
CASSSWTSGADNEQFF
TGTGCCAGCAGTTCATGGACTAGCGGAGCCGACAATGAGCAGTTCTTC
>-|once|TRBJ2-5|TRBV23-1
CASSQLKIYNVQGKETQYF
TGCGCCAGCAGTCAATTAAAGATTTATAATGTCCAGGGAAAAGAGACCCAGTACTTC
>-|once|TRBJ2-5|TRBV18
CASSPPGAGQHTQYF
TGTGCCAGCTCACCACCGGGCGCGGGCCAACATACCCAGTACTTC
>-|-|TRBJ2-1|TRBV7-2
CASSPTGSQDEQFF
TGTGCCAGCAGCCCGACAGGTTCCCAAGATGAGCAGTTCTTC
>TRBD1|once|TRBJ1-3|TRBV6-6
CASSTGGATVRTIYF
TGTGCCAGCAGTACAGGGGGCGCGACAGTGAGGACCATATATTTT
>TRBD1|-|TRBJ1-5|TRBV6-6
CASSPGQGDQPQHF
TGTGCCAGCAGTCCCGGACAGGGGGATCAGCCCCAGCATTTT
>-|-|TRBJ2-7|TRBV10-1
CASSGNSGEQYF
TGCGCCAGCAGTGGGAACTCAGGCGAGCAGTACTTC
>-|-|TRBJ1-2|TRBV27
CASSSTGFGGYTF
TGTGCCAGCAGTTCCACAGGGTTTGGTGGCTACACCTTC
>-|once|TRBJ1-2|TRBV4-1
CASSQDLSGSFIGYTF
TGCGCCAGCAGCCAAGACCTCTCAGGTAGTTTTATCGGCTACACCTTC
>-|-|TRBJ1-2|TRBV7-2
CASSLQEGYGYTF
TGTGCCAGCAGCTTACAGGAGGGCTATGGCTACACCTTC
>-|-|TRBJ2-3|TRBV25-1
CASSEGLGTDTQYF
TGTGCCAGCAGTGAGGGACTTGGCACAGATACGCAGTATTTT
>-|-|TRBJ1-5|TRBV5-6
CASSLVTGRGQSNQPQHF
TGTGCCAGCAGCCTTGTGACAGGAAGGGGCCAAAGCAATCAGCCCCAGCATTTT
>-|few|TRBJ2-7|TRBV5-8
CASSFKIQGGYEQYF
TGTGCCAGCAGCTTCAAAATACAGGGGGGGTACGAGCAGTACTTC
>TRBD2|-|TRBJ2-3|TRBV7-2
CASSLGLAGGWSDTQYF
TGTGCCAGCAGCTTAGGGCTAGCGGGGGGATGGTCAGATACGCAGTATTTT
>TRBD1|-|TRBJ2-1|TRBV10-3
CAIYPGPGQGVHNEQFF
TGTGCCATCTACCCCGGCCCAGGACAGGGGGTTCACAATGAGCAGTTCTTC
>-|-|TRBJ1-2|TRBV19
CASSMGARGTF
TGTGCCAGTAGTATGGGCGCCCGGGGGACCTTC
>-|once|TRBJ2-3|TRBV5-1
CASSHNRVPTQYF
TGCGCCAGCAGCCACAACAGGGTACCTACGCAGTATTTT
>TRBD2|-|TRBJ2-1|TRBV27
CASSPSSGEYNEQFF
TGTGCCAGCAGTCCCTCTAGCGGGGAGTACAATGAGCAGTTCTTC
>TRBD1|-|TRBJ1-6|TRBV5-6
CASSPDRGSYNSPLHF
TGTGCCAGCAGCCCCGACAGGGGTTCCTATAATTCACCCCTCCACTTT
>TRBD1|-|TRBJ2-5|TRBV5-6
CASSRAGTGGRETQYF
TGTGCCAGCAGCCGAGCCGGGACAGGGGGCAGAGAGACCCAGTACTTC
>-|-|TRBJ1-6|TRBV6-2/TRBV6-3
CASSPSSVHNSPLHF
TGTGCCAGCAGTCCATCAAGCGTCCATAATTCACCCCTCCACTTT
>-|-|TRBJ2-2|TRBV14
CASSQDVTGTGELFF
TGTGCCAGCAGCCAAGACGTAACAGGGACCGGGGAGCTGTTTTTT
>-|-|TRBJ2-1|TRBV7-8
CASSLGGKRYNEQFF
TGTGCCAGCAGCTTAGGCGGGAAGCGCTACAATGAGCAGTTCTTC
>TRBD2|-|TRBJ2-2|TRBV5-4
CASSFDAGGLTGELFF
TGTGCCAGCAGCTTTGACGCGGGGGGGCTCACCGGGGAGCTGTTTTTT
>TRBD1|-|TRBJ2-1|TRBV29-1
CSVYRAGQGKEEQFF
TGCAGCGTTTACCGCGCAGGACAGGGGAAGGAGGAGCAGTTCTTC
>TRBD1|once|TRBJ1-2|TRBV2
CASSIGTDGYTF
TGTGCCAGCAGCATAGGGACAGATGGCTACACCTTC
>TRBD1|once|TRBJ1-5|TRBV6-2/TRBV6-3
CASSDRVRGNQPQHF
TGTGCCAGCAGTGACAGGGTAAGGGGCAATCAGCCCCAGCATTTT
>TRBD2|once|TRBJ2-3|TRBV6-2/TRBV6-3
CASSFERGVYTDTQYF
TGTGCCAGCAGTTTTGAGCGGGGGGTATACACAGATACGCAGTATTTT
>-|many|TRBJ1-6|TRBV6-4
CASRDTNINSPLHF
TGTGCCAGCAGGGACACTAATATTAATTCACCCCTCCACTTT